Given below is one TCR beta chain in context. Its target is not known. Germline CDR1 reads KGHSH; CDR2 reads LQKENI. V lost 1 base and J 2 bases, leaving 8 bases between the germline ends. The CDR3 has 15 residues. The data stem from a study of cytomegalovirus exposure and HLA in healthy donors. Findings and limits, study-wide: Despite most TCR sequences being rare, some public TCRs occurred in many donors. A few CMV-associated chains proved CMV antigen-specific in vitro.

The study ran its PCR with 60 Vbeta and 13 Jbeta primers. Source study methods: Per a later analysis, the number of unique TCR beta chains was roughly 83 million, of which about 10 million were shared. Sequenced by immunoSEQ multiplex PCR; TCRdb stores in-frame clones only, minus some. That table supplies the V and J calls and clone size; D and trimming were determined from the DNA. The sample contains around 130,000 clones, around 80% of which appear only once. This TCR came from a man aged 45-65 years in good health and CMV-seronegative. The genes are TRBV18 and TRBJ1-4; a weak D match, TRBD1 (5 bases). Specimen: PBMCs. CDR3 nucleotides: TGTGCCAGCTCACCACAGGGACTTACTAATGAAAAACTGTTTTTT. Translation gives CASSPQGLTNEKLFF.